This T cell receptor (beta chain) was sequenced during a study of Tregs in tolerant kidney transplant recipients. Overall study context: Related graft donors supplied nonmyeloablative bone marrow transplants, and mixed chimerism was transient. Points from the study as a whole: Donor-specific Treg expansion exceeded global Treg expansion in tolerant patients, suggesting antigen drive. Expanding Tregs on activated donor B cells appeared to best identify donor-specific TCRbeta clones.

Trimming stripped 6 bases from V and 6 bases from J, with 9 bases between. The CDR3 has 12 amino acids. Germline CDR1 is MNHEY and CDR2 is SVGAGI. Here immunoSEQ multiplex PCR was the method, and the copy in TCRdb shows in-frame clones only, minus some. The sample lists 98,000 or so clones; around 89% were seen once. Thawed PBMCs were FACS-sorted into unstimulated CD4+CD25+CD127- regulatory T cells, CD4+CD25- non-regulatory cells, CD4 and CD8 cells. Worth noting for this clone: Its antigen remains unidentified.

This sequence joins TRBV6-5 and TRBJ2-4, with a weak D call TRBD1 (6 bases). The sequenced sample was CD4+ T cells from blood, obtained before the transplant. This sequence was found in a human donor who received a combined kidney and bone marrow transplant. In DNA, the CDR3 is TGTGCCAGCAGCGCGGACAGAAACATTCAGTACTTC. It codes for CASSADRNIQYF.